This T cell receptor beta chain was sequenced in a study of cytomegalovirus exposure and HLA in healthy donors. Study overall: There were under 140 million unique TCR beta sequences, drawn from about 179 million T cells, in an earlier analysis. General study points: A missense DCLRE1C variant was associated with V- and J-gene trimming of TCR beta chains in a later analysis, and an independent cohort replicated the association. The productive fraction for most TCR beta V segments was about 87% or about 30% in an earlier analysis. Among TCR beta chains, those listed as cytomegalovirus-associated numbered fewer than 200.

This clone has only a few counts. Its antigen is as yet unknown. The PCR ran on 60 Vbeta and 13 Jbeta primers. Generated by immunoSEQ multiplex PCR, the TCRdb table keeps only in-frame clones and is missing some. The table shows more than 150,000 clones, with 60% to 85% occurring only once. CDR3 size: 13 residues. V gave up 4 bases and J gave up 2 bases, with 9 bases separating them. Germline V CDR1 and CDR2: SQVTM, ANQGSEA. This chain connects TRBV29-1 to TRBJ1-5; D is unclear. This clonotype originated in a man in his late teens or twenties in good health and CMV-seronegative. Source material: PBMCs. CDR3 DNA: TGCAGCGTTGCTTGGGGAGGCAATCAGCCCCAGCATTTT. It specifies CSVAWGGNQPQHF.